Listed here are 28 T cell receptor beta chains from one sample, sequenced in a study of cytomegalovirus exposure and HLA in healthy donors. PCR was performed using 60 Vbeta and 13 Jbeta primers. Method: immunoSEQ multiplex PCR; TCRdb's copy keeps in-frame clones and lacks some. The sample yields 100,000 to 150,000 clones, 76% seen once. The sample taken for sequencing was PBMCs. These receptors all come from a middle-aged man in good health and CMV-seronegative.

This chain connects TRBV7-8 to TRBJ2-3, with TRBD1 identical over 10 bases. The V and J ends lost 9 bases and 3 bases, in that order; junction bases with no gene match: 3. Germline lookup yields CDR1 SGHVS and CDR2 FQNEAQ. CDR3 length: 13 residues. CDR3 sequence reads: CASRTGGTDTQYF. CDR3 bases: TGTGCCAGTCGGACAGGGGGGACAGATACGCAGTATTTT.

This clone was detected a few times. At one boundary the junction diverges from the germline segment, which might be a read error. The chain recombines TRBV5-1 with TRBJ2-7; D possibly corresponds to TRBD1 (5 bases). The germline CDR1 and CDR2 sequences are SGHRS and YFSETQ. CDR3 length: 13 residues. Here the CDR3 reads CASSLAQGYEQYF. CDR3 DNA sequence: TGTGCCAGCAGCTTGGCTCAGGGCTACGAGCAGTACTTC.

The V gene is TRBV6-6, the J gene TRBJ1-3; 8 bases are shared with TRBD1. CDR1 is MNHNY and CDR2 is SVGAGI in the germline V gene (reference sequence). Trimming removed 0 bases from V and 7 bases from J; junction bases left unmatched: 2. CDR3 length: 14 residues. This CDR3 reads CASSYSGQENTIYF. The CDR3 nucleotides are TGTGCCAGCAGTTACTCGGGACAGGAGAACACCATATATTTT.

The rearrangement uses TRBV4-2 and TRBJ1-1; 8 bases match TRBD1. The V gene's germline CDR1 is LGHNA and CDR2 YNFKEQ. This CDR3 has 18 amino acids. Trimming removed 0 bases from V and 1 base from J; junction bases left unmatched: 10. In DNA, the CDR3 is TGTGCCAGCAGCCAAGAGCCGCAGGGGGCTCTCAAGAACACTGAAGCTTTCTTT. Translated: CASSQEPQGALKNTEAFF.

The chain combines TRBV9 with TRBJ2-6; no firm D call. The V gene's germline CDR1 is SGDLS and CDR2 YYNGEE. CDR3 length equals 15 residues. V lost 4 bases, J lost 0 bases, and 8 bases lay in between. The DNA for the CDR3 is TGTGCCAGCAGCACGCGTATCTCTGGGGCCAACGTCCTGACTTTC. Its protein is CASSTRISGANVLTF.

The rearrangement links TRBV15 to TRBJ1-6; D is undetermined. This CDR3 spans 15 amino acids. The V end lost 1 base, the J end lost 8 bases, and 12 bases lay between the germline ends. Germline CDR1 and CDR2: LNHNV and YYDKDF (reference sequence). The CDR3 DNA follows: TGTGCCACCAGCAGAGGGAAAATGGCGGATTCACCCCTCCACTTT. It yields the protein CATSRGKMADSPLHF.

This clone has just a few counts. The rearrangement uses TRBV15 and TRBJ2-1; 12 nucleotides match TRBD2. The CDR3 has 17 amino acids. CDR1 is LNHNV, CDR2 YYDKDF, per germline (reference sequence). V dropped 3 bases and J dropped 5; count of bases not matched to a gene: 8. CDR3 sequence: CATSRDRLAGANNEQFF. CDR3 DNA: TGTGCCACCAGCAGGGACCGACTAGCGGGGGCGAACAATGAGCAGTTCTTC. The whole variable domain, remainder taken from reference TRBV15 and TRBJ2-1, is DAMVIQNPRYQVTQFGKPVTLSCSQTLNHNVMYWYQQKSSQAPKLLFHYYDKDFNNEADTPDNFQSRRPNTSFCFLDIRSPGLGDTAMYLCATSRDRLAGANNEQFFGPGTRLTVL.

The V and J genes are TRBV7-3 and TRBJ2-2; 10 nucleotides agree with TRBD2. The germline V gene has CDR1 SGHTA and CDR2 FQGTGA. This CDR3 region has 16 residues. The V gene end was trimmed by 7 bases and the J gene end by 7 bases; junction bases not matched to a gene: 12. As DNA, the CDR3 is TGTGCCAGCACCACCGCAGCGGGGGGGCAGATCGGGGAGCTGTTTTTT. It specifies CASTTAAGGQIGELFF. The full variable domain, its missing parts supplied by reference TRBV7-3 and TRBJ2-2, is GAGVSQTPSNKVTEKGKYVELRCDPISGHTALYWYRQSLGQGPEFLIYFQGTGAADDSGLPNDRFFAVRPEGSVSTLKIQRTERGDSAVYLCASTTAAGGQIGELFFGEGSRLTVL.

The CDR3 coding sequence is TGCAGCGTGAGGGGGGGTAGCGGGGGGGCAACAGATACGCAGTATTTT. Translated: CSVRGGSGGATDTQYF. This chain connects TRBV29-1 to TRBJ2-3, with 11 bases that match TRBD2. This CDR3 region has 16 residues. From germline, CDR1 is SQVTM and CDR2 ANQGSEA. The V and J ends lost 6 bases and 3 bases, in that order; junction bases with no gene match: 11.

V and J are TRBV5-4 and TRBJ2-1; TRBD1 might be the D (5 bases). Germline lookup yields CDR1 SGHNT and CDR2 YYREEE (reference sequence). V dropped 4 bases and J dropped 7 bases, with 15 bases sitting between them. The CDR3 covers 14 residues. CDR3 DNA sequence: TGTGCCAGCAGCCCGGTGGATCAGGGTAATGAGCAGTTCTTC. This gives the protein CASSPVDQGNEQFF.

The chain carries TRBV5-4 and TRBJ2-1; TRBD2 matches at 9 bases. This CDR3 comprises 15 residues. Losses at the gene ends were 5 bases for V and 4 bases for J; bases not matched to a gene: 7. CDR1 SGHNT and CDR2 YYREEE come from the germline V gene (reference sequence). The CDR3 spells CASSQGLADYNEQFF. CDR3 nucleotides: TGTGCCAGCAGTCAGGGACTAGCCGATTACAATGAGCAGTTCTTC.

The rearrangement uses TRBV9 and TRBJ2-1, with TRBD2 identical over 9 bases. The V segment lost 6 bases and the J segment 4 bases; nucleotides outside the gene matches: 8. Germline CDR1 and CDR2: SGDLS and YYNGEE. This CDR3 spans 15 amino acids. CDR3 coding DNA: TGTGCCAGCACACCAGTTACTAGCGGGTACAATGAGCAGTTCTTC. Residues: CASTPVTSGYNEQFF.

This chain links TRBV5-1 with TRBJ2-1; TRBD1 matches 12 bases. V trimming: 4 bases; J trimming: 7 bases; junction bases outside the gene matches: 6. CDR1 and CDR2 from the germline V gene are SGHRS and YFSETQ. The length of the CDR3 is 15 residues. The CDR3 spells CASSKPGQGANEQFF. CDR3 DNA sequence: TGCGCCAGCAGCAAGCCGGGACAGGGGGCAAATGAGCAGTTCTTC.

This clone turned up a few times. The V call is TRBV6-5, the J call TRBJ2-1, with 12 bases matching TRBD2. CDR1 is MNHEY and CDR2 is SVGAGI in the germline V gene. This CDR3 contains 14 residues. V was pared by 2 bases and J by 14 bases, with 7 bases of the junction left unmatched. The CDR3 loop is CASSYGASGGAEFF. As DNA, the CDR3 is TGTGCCAGCAGTTACGGGGCTAGCGGGGGGGCCGAGTTCTTC.

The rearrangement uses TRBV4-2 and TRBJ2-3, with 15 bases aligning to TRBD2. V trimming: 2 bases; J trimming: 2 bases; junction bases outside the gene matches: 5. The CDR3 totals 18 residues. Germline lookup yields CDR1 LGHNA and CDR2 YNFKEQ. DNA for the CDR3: TGTGCCAGCAGCCAACCCGGGACTAGCGGGGGGTTCACAGATACGCAGTATTTT. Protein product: CASSQPGTSGGFTDTQYF.

CDR3 nucleotides: TGCGCCAGCAGCCTTGGGACAACAAGCCTTAGGAATGAGCAGTTCTTC. Translating gives CASSLGTTSLRNEQFF. The chain recombines TRBV4-1 with TRBJ2-1, with D possibly matching TRBD1 (6 bases). CDR3 length: 16 amino acids. Looked up from germline, CDR1 is MGHRA and CDR2 is YSYEKL. V lost 4 bases to trimming and J lost 7 bases, with 20 bases between them.

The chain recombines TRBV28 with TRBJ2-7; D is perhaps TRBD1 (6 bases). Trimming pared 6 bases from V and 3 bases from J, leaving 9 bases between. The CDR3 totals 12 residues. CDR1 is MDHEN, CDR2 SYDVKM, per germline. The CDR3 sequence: CASSGQYYEQYV. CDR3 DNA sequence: TGTGCCAGCAGCGGACAGTACTACGAGCAGTACGTC.

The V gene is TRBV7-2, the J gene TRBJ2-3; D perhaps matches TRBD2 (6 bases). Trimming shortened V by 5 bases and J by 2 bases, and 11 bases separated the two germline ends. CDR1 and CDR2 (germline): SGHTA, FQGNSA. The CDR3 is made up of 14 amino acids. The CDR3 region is CASSNWDFTDTQYF. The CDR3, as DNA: TGTGCCAGCAGCAACTGGGACTTCACAGATACGCAGTATTTT.

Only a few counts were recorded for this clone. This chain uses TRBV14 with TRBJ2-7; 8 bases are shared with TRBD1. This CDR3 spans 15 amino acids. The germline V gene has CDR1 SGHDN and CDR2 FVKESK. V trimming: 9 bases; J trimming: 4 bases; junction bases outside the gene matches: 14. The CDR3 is CASDNPRGRVYEQYF. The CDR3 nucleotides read TGTGCCAGTGATAACCCCAGGGGGCGCGTTTACGAGCAGTACTTC.

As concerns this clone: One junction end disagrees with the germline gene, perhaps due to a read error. The CDR3 loop is CSSTLDGREEAYGYTF. CDR3 coding DNA: TGTTCCAGCACCTTAGACGGCAGGGAGGAAGCCTATGGCTACACCTTC. The V gene is TRBV7-9, the J gene TRBJ1-2; D possibly corresponds to TRBD1 (5 bases). Germline V lookup: CDR1 SEHNR, CDR2 FQNEAQ (reference sequence). There are 16 residues in the CDR3.

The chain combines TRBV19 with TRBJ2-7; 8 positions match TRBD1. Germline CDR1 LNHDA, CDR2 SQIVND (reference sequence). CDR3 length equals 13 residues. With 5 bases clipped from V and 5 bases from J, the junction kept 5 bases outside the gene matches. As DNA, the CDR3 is TGTGCCAGTAGTCCCCGGACAGGGCACGAGCAGTACGTC. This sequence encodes CASSPRTGHEQYV.

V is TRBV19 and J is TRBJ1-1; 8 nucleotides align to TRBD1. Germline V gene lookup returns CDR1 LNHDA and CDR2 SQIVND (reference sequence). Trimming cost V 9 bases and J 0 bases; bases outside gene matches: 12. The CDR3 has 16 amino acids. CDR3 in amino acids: CASNAPDRGMNTEAFF. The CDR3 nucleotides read TGTGCCAGCAACGCACCAGACAGGGGTATGAACACTGAAGCTTTCTTT.

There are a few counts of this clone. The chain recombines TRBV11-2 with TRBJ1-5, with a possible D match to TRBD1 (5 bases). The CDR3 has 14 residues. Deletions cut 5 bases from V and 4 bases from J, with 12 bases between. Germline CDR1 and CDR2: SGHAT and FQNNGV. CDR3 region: CASSKDTQNQPQHF. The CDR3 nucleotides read TGTGCCAGCAGCAAGGACACCCAGAATCAGCCCCAGCATTTT.

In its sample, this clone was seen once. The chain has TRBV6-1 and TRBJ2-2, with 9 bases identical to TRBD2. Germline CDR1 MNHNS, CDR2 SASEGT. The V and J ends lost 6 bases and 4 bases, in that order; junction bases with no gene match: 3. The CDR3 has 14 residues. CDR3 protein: CASRGAGGTGELFF. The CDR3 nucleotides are TGTGCCAGCAGAGGAGCGGGGGGCACCGGGGAGCTGTTTTTT.

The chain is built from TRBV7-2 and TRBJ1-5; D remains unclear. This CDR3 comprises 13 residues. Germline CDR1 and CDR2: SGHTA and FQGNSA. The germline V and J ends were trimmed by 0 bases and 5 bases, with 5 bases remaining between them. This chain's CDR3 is CASSLAPYQPQHF. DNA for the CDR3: TGTGCCAGCAGCTTAGCCCCCTATCAGCCCCAGCATTTT. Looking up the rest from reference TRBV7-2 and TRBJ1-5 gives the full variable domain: GAGVSQSPSNKVTEKGKDVELRCDPISGHTALYWYRQSLGQGLEFLIYFQGNSAPDKSGLPSDRFSAERTGGSVSTLTIQRTQQEDSAVYLCASSLAPYQPQHFGDGTRLSIL.

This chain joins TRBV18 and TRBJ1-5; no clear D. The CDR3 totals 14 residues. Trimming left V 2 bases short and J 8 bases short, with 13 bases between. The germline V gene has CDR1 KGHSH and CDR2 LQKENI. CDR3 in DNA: TGTGCCAGCTCACCATCCGGAGGACGGGAGCCCCAGCATTTT. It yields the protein CASSPSGGREPQHF.

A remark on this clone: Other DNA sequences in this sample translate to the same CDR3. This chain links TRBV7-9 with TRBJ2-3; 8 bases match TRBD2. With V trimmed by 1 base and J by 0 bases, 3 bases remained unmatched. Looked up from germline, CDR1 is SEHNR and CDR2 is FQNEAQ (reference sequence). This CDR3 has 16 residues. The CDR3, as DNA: TGTGCCAGCAGCTTAGGCGGGGGGCTGAGCACAGATACGCAGTATTTT. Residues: CASSLGGGLSTDTQYF.

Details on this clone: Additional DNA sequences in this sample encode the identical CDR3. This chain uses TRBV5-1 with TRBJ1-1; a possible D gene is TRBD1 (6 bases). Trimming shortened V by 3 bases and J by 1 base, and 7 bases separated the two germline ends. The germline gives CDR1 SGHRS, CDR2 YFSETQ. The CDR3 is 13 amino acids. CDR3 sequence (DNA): TGCGCCAGCAGCTCACAGGGGAACACTGAAGCTTTCTTT. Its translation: CASSSQGNTEAFF. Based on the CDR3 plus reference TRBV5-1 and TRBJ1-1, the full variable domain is KAGVTQTPRYLIKTRGQQVTLSCSPISGHRSVSWYQQTPGQGLQFLFEYFSETQRNKGNFPGRFSGRQFSNSRSEMNVSTLELGDSALYLCASSSQGNTEAFFGQGTRLTVV.